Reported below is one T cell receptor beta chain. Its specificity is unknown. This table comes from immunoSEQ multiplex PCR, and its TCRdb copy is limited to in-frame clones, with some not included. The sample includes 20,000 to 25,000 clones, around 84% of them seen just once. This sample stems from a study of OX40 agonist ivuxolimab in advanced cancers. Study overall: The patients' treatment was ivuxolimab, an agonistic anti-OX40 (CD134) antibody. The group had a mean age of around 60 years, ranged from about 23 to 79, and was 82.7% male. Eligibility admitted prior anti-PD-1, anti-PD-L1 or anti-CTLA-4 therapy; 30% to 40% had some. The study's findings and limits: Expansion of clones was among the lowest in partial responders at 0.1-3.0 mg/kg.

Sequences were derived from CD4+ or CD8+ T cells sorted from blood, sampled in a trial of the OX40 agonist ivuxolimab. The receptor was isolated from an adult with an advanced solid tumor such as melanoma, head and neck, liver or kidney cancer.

The DNA for the CDR3 is TGTGCCAGCAGCCTATCAAATGGCGGGATGACTGAAGCTTTCTTT. Translated: CASSLSNGGMTEAFF. V and J are TRBV9 and TRBJ1-1; D is uncertain. Germline values: CDR1 SGDLS, CDR2 YYNGEE. This CDR3 comprises 15 residues. Trimming stripped 4 bases from V and 5 bases from J, with 18 bases between.